This TCR beta chain is drawn from a study of OX40 agonist ivuxolimab in advanced cancers. General study findings and limits: With doses of 0.1 to 3.0 mg/kg, CD4+ and CD8+ blood T cells had undergone clonal expansion by week 6.

In the case of this clone: What it recognizes is unknown.

Using immunoSEQ multiplex PCR, the repertoire was profiled, and TCRdb retains in-frame clones only, with some absent. The sample lists around 70,000 clones; 92% were seen once. The receptor was isolated from an adult with an advanced solid tumor such as melanoma, head and neck, liver or kidney cancer. The source material was CD4+ or CD8+ T cells sorted from blood, sampled in a trial of the OX40 agonist ivuxolimab.

In DNA form, the CDR3 reads TGTGCCAGCAGCTTACTGTCGGGCACGGCTGGGTACGAGCAGTACTTC. Translated, it gives CASSLLSGTAGYEQYF. The chain joins TRBV11-2 to TRBJ2-7; the D is unclear. V was shortened by 2 bases and J by 4 bases, with 18 bases between the two germline ends. CDR1 is SGHAT and CDR2 is FQNNGV in the germline V gene. This CDR3 has 16 amino acids. The entire variable domain, with the rest obtained from reference TRBV11-2 and TRBJ2-7, is as follows: EAGVAQSPRYKIIEKRQSVAFWCNPISGHATLYWYQQILGQGPKLLIQFQNNGVVDDSQLPKDRFSAERLKGVDSTLKIQPAKLEDSAVYLCASSLLSGTAGYEQYFGPGTRLTVT.